Listed below are T cell receptor beta chains from one sample, sequenced in a study of robustness of blood B and T cell sequencing. TCRdb reprocessed the PCR reads with MiXCR, giving one entry per CDR3 protein. Here the sample spans roughly 1,200 distinct CDR3 sequences, roughly 70% being singletons. Sequenced input: peripheral blood. The source of these receptors is a human donor in good health. The CDR3 runs from the conserved cysteine through the conserved F or W. A D gene is named only where the DNA matches it firmly. Rows give clone size only sometimes, using once, few, many, or a class for an expanded clone.

CDR3 protein: CASTSVRGNYGYTF
CDR3 DNA: TGTGCCAGCACCTCCGTTAGGGGGAACTATGGCTACACCTTC
J gene: TRBJ1-2
clone size: .
CDR3 length: 14
D gene: .
V gene: TRBV7-2

CDR3 protein: CASSLHSDTQYF
CDR3 DNA: TGTGCCAGCAGTTTGCATTCAGATACGCAGTATTTT
J gene: TRBJ2-3
clone size: few
CDR3 length: 12
D gene: .
V gene: TRBV12-3/TRBV12-4

CDR3 protein: CAIRQTGALANYGYTF
CDR3 DNA: TGTGCCATCAGGCAGACAGGGGCGCTAGCTAACTATGGCTACACCTTC
J gene: TRBJ1-2
clone size: few
CDR3 length: 16
D gene: TRBD1
V gene: TRBV10-3

CDR3 protein: CASIRTSSSYNEQFF
CDR3 DNA: TGTGCCAGCATCCGGACTAGCAGCTCCTACAATGAGCAGTTCTTC
J gene: TRBJ2-1
clone size: .
CDR3 length: 15
D gene: TRBD2
V gene: TRBV7-8

CDR3 protein: CASSLVTSGYTF
CDR3 DNA: TGTGCCAGCAGCTTGGTGACTTCAGGCTACACCTTC
J gene: TRBJ1-2
clone size: .
CDR3 length: 12
D gene: .
V gene: TRBV5-4

CDR3 protein: CASSPGSGTSGGPYEQYF
CDR3 DNA: TGCGCCAGCAGCCCGGGATCCGGGACTAGCGGGGGGCCCTACGAGCAGTACTTC
J gene: TRBJ2-7
clone size: few
CDR3 length: 18
D gene: TRBD2
V gene: TRBV5-1

CDR3 protein: CASSLGVNEQYF
CDR3 DNA: TGTGCCAGCAGCCTGGGAGTCAACGAGCAGTACTTC
J gene: TRBJ2-7
clone size: .
CDR3 length: 12
D gene: .
V gene: TRBV3-1

CDR3 protein: CASSGSTGEATEAFF
CDR3 DNA: TGTGCCAGCAGCGGTTCGACAGGGGAGGCCACTGAAGCTTTCTTT
J gene: TRBJ1-1
clone size: .
CDR3 length: 15
D gene: TRBD1
V gene: TRBV5-5

CDR3 protein: CASRIDGNSYEQYF
CDR3 DNA: TGTGCCAGCAGGATAGACGGCAACTCCTACGAGCAGTACTTC
J gene: TRBJ2-7
clone size: .
CDR3 length: 14
D gene: .
V gene: TRBV7-6

CDR3 protein: CASSLTPRVGLDGYTF
CDR3 DNA: TGTGCCAGCAGCTTAACCCCCCGGGTGGGGTTGGATGGCTACACCTTC
J gene: TRBJ1-2
clone size: .
CDR3 length: 16
D gene: .
V gene: TRBV7-3

CDR3 protein: CASSARTGLGHNEQFF
CDR3 DNA: TGTGCCAGCAGTGCCAGGACAGGGTTGGGGCACAATGAGCAGTTCTTC
J gene: TRBJ2-1
clone size: .
CDR3 length: 16
D gene: TRBD1
V gene: TRBV6-1

CDR3 protein: CASSPGTTIEAFF
CDR3 DNA: TGTGCCAGCAGTCCCGGGACAACCATTGAAGCTTTCTTT
J gene: TRBJ1-1
clone size: large
CDR3 length: 13
D gene: .
V gene: TRBV5-5

CDR3 protein: CAISESESHSGNTIYF
CDR3 DNA: TGTGCCATCAGTGAGTCGGAGTCTCACTCTGGAAACACCATATATTTT
J gene: TRBJ1-3
clone size: .
CDR3 length: 16
D gene: .
V gene: TRBV10-3

CDR3 protein: CASSSRGGRGFYNEQFF
CDR3 DNA: TGTGCCAGCAGCTCGCGGGGTGGACGGGGGTTTTACAATGAGCAGTTCTTC
J gene: TRBJ2-1
clone size: once
CDR3 length: 17
D gene: .
V gene: TRBV7-6

CDR3 protein: CASGFRAGGPHEQYF
CDR3 DNA: TGTGCTAGTGGTTTCCGAGCGGGGGGGCCCCACGAGCAGTACTTC
J gene: TRBJ2-7
clone size: .
CDR3 length: 15
D gene: TRBD2
V gene: TRBV12-5

CDR3 protein: CASSQQGGTGELFF
CDR3 DNA: TGTGCCAGCAGCCAACAGGGTGGGACCGGGGAGCTGTTTTTT
J gene: TRBJ2-2
clone size: .
CDR3 length: 14
D gene: .
V gene: TRBV4-2

CDR3 protein: CASSISGQGSYGYTF
CDR3 DNA: TGTGCCAGTAGTATTTCGGGACAGGGCTCCTATGGCTACACCTTC
J gene: TRBJ1-2
clone size: .
CDR3 length: 15
D gene: TRBD1
V gene: TRBV19

CDR3 protein: CSAKRQGALDEQFF
CDR3 DNA: TGCAGTGCCAAACGACAGGGGGCTTTAGATGAGCAGTTCTTC
J gene: TRBJ2-1
clone size: few
CDR3 length: 14
D gene: TRBD1
V gene: TRBV20-1

CDR3 protein: CAWSVSWGAEAFF
CDR3 DNA: TGTGCCTGGAGTGTGTCTTGGGGGGCTGAAGCTTTCTTT
J gene: TRBJ1-1
clone size: .
CDR3 length: 13
D gene: .
V gene: TRBV30

CDR3 protein: CASSLMGGTEAFF
CDR3 DNA: TGTGCCAGCAGCTTAATGGGGGGCACTGAAGCTTTCTTT
J gene: TRBJ1-1
clone size: .
CDR3 length: 13
D gene: .
V gene: TRBV7-2

CDR3 protein: CASSLGLAGEYEQFF
CDR3 DNA: TGTGCCAGCAGCCTGGGACTAGCGGGGGAGTATGAGCAGTTCTTC
J gene: TRBJ2-1
clone size: few
CDR3 length: 15
D gene: TRBD2
V gene: TRBV7-3

CDR3 protein: CASSLGNQPQHF
CDR3 DNA: TGTGCCAGCAGTCTAGGCAATCAGCCCCAGCATTTT
J gene: TRBJ1-5
clone size: .
CDR3 length: 12
D gene: .
V gene: TRBV13

CDR3 protein: CASSLPRQGTGNTIYF
CDR3 DNA: TGTGCCAGCAGCCTACCCCGACAGGGGACGGGAAACACCATATATTTT
J gene: TRBJ1-3
clone size: hyperexpanded
CDR3 length: 16
D gene: TRBD1
V gene: TRBV6-1

CDR3 protein: CASSDQAGGYNEQFF
CDR3 DNA: TGTGCCAGCAGTGATCAAGCGGGGGGTTACAATGAGCAGTTCTTC
J gene: TRBJ2-1
clone size: .
CDR3 length: 15
D gene: TRBD2
V gene: TRBV2

CDR3 protein: CASSLLGQNYGYTF
CDR3 DNA: TGTGCCAGCAGCTTACTGGGACAGAACTATGGCTACACCTTC
J gene: TRBJ1-2
clone size: few
CDR3 length: 14
D gene: TRBD1
V gene: TRBV5-5

CDR3 protein: CASTQGERTDTQYF
CDR3 DNA: TGTGCCAGTACGCAGGGGGAACGCACAGATACGCAGTATTTT
J gene: TRBJ2-3
clone size: few
CDR3 length: 14
D gene: TRBD1
V gene: TRBV19

CDR3 protein: CASSLGQNTEAFF
CDR3 DNA: TGTGCCAGCAGCCTGGGACAGAACACTGAAGCTTTCTTT
J gene: TRBJ1-1
clone size: .
CDR3 length: 13
D gene: .
V gene: TRBV7-6

CDR3 protein: CASSLGDNEQFF
CDR3 DNA: TGCGCCAGCAGCTTGGGGGACAATGAGCAGTTCTTC
J gene: TRBJ2-1
clone size: .
CDR3 length: 12
D gene: .
V gene: TRBV5-1

CDR3 protein: CASSQEGTSGNEQFF
CDR3 DNA: TGTGCCAGCAGCCAAGAGGGGACTAGCGGCAATGAGCAGTTCTTC
J gene: TRBJ2-1
clone size: few
CDR3 length: 15
D gene: TRBD2
V gene: TRBV3-1